A single sample gave rise to the 15 T cell receptor beta chains below, sequenced in a study of blood T cell repertoires in COVID-19. Libraries were prepared by immunoSEQ multiplex PCR; TCRdb keeps only in-frame clonotypes and omits some of them. Seen here are roughly 170,000 clones, about 86% observed once, and the top ten hold less than 25%. Sequenced input: peripheral blood. The receptors were sampled from a man between 65 and 85 years old with active or convalescent COVID-19.

This clone showed up just a few times. The chain links TRBV9 to TRBJ2-6; the D is unclear. The CDR3 has 13 residues. V was pared by 7 bases and J by 2 bases, with 7 bases between. Germline V gene data show CDR1 as SGDLS and CDR2 as YYNGEE. The CDR3 loop reads CASVGAGANVLTF. CDR3 coding DNA: TGTGCCAGCGTAGGAGCTGGGGCCAACGTCCTGACTTTC.

The CDR3 bases are TGTGCCAGCAGCTTAGAGACAGGTTCGAACACCGGGGAGCTGTTTTTT. Its protein product is CASSLETGSNTGELFF. The chain uses TRBV7-2 and TRBJ2-2, with D perhaps TRBD1 (6 bases). The germline V gene encodes CDR1 SGHTA and CDR2 FQGNSA. V dropped 1 base and J dropped 0 bases, with 9 bases sitting between them. This CDR3 has 16 amino acids.

This clone was found a few times. The rearrangement links TRBV19 to TRBJ1-1; D might be TRBD1 (5 bases). Between the trimmed V and J ends, which lost 5 bases and 6 bases, there was a span of 10 bases. Germline V gene data show CDR1 as LNHDA and CDR2 as SQIVND (reference sequence). CDR3 size: 12 residues. CDR3 nucleotides: TGTGCCAGTAGTTCCAGGGTTTCTGAAGCTTTCTTT. It is translated as CASSSRVSEAFF.

This chain connects TRBV6-5 to TRBJ1-1, with TRBD1 matching 7 bases. The V gene end was trimmed by 7 bases and the J gene end by 1 base; junction bases not matched to a gene: 3. Germline CDR1 MNHEY, CDR2 SVGAGI. The CDR3 runs 13 residues. The CDR3 DNA reads TGTGCCAGCATCGACAGGGCGAACACTGAAGCTTTCTTT. It codes for CASIDRANTEAFF.

This clone was counted once. This chain links TRBV20-1 with TRBJ1-2; 10 bases fit TRBD1. This CDR3 is built from 13 residues. Germline lookup yields CDR1 DFQATT and CDR2 SNEGSKA (reference sequence). J lost 8 bases, V lost 3 bases, and 6 bases had no gene match. CDR3 amino acids: CSASRDRGGGYTF. CDR3 coding DNA: TGCAGTGCTAGTAGGGACAGGGGTGGGGGCTACACCTTC.

V and J are TRBV6-5 and TRBJ1-6, with D perhaps TRBD1 (6 bases). The V end lost 6 bases, the J end lost 7 bases, and 16 bases lay between the germline ends. Germline CDR1 is MNHEY and CDR2 is SVGAGI. This CDR3 spans 15 amino acids. The CDR3 DNA sequence: TGTGCCAGCAGCCGAGGACAGTTCAGGAATTCACCCCTCCACTTT. Translation gives CASSRGQFRNSPLHF.

This chain uses TRBV30 with TRBJ1-1; TRBD1 might be the D (6 bases). The germline V gene has CDR1 GTSNPN and CDR2 SVGIG (reference sequence). Trimming pared 2 bases from V and 3 bases from J, leaving 19 bases between. CDR3 length equals 16 residues. The CDR3 sequence is CAWSHPLRGLDTEAFF. The CDR3 DNA sequence: TGTGCCTGGAGTCACCCCCTCAGGGGATTGGACACTGAAGCTTTCTTT.

The V gene is TRBV15, the J gene TRBJ1-2; 11 positions match TRBD1. V shed 0 bases, J shed 7 bases, and the junction held 10 bases outside the gene matches. From germline, CDR1 is LNHNV and CDR2 YYDKDF (reference sequence). The CDR3 covers 17 residues. DNA of the CDR3: TGTGCCACCAGCAGAGATGGTGGACAGGGGGCGGTGGGTGGCTACACCTTC. Its protein product is CATSRDGGQGAVGGYTF.

Here the CDR3 DNA reads TGTGCCACCAGTGATAGGGACAGGGGGCCGCGGGGCTACACCTTC. Translated, it gives CATSDRDRGPRGYTF. This sequence joins TRBV24-1 and TRBJ1-2; 12 bases agree with TRBD1. CDR3 length: 15 residues. The germline gives CDR1 KGHDR, CDR2 SFDVKD. V lost 3 bases and J lost 8; bases outside the gene matches: 6.

The gene calls are TRBV11-2 and TRBJ2-7; no definite D call. Germline V gene sequence: CDR1 SGHAT, CDR2 FQNNGV. V dropped 4 bases and J dropped 7 bases, with 20 bases sitting between them. This CDR3 has 15 amino acids. CDR3 amino acids: CASSSLHSESLEQYF. CDR3 coding DNA: TGTGCCAGCAGCTCCCTCCATAGTGAGTCCCTGGAGCAGTACTTC.

The rearrangement joins TRBV27 to TRBJ2-3, with D perhaps TRBD2 (7 bases). CDR3 length: 16 residues. Between the trimmed V and J ends, which lost 3 bases and 6 bases, there was a span of 19 bases. Germline CDR1 is MNHEY and CDR2 is SMNVEV (reference sequence). The CDR3: CASSLGGTPGLDTQYF. Written as DNA, the CDR3 is TGTGCCAGCAGTTTGGGGGGGACACCTGGTTTGGATACGCAGTATTTT.

This chain links TRBV15 with TRBJ1-2; TRBD1 matches 9 bases. Germline V gene lookup returns CDR1 LNHNV and CDR2 YYDKDF (reference sequence). This CDR3 region has 15 residues. J gave up 3 bases and V 5 bases, and 7 bases lay outside the gene matches. The CDR3 sequence: CATSEPGQGDYGYTF. The CDR3 DNA follows: TGTGCCACCAGCGAACCGGGACAGGGAGACTATGGCTACACCTTC.

The count of this clone is one. This CDR3 is CASSGGTSGTLSYNEQFF. The CDR3, as DNA: TGTGCCAGCAGCGGCGGGACTAGCGGGACCCTCTCCTACAATGAGCAGTTCTTC. The chain links TRBV5-5 to TRBJ2-1; 13 nucleotides match TRBD2. Germline-derived CDR1 and CDR2 are SGHKS and YYEKEE (reference sequence). V dropped 4 bases and J dropped 0; count of bases not matched to a gene: 7. The CDR3 covers 18 residues.

The J gene is TRBJ2-5, the V gene TRBV6-2 or TRBV6-3; no definite D call. The CDR3 consists of 15 residues. Germline V CDR1 and CDR2: MNHEY, SVGEGT. Trimming pared 5 bases from V and 1 base from J, leaving 14 bases between. CDR3 residues: CASSHLRWPQETQYF. CDR3 DNA: TGTGCCAGCAGTCATCTGAGGTGGCCCCAAGAGACCCAGTACTTC.

The sample holds one count of this clone. The chain has TRBV6-2 or TRBV6-3 and TRBJ2-3; 10 nucleotides line up with TRBD1. CDR1 MNHEY and CDR2 SVGEGT come from the germline V gene. CDR3 length equals 16 residues. J gave up 1 base and V 6 bases, and 7 bases lay outside the gene matches. The CDR3 sequence: CASSQAGTGGTDTQYF. In DNA form, the CDR3 reads TGTGCCAGCAGCCAGGCCGGGACAGGGGGCACAGATACGCAGTATTTT.